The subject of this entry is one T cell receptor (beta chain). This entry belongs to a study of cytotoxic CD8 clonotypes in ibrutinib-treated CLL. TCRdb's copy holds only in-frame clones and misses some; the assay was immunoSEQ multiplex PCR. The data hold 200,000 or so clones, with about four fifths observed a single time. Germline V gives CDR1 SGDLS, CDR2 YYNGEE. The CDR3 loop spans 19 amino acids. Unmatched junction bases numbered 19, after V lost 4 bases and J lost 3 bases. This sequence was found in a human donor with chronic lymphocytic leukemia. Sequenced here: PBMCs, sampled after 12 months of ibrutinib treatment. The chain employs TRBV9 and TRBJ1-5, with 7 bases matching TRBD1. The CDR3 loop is CASSLFVRMRTGANQPQHF. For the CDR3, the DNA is TGTGCCAGCAGCCTTTTTGTTCGAATGCGAACAGGGGCCAATCAGCCCCAGCATTTT.